The clone carrying this T cell receptor beta chain was counted at least ten times. Each CDR3 protein gets one entry after TCRdb re-called the reads with MiXCR. In the table there are approximately 250,000 distinct CDR3 sequences, about 30% of which are singletons. The CDR3 sequence is 14 residues long. This specimen comes from a study of kidney transplant recipient with SARS-CoV-2 infection. The chain carries TRBV3-2 and TRBJ2-7; the table's D call, TRBD1, was not checked against the DNA. TRBV3-2 is shown as a pseudogene. This sequence originates from a male patient in his 30s who had COVID-19 and was a kidney transplant recipient. The graft donor may account for some of the T cells. This specimen was a blood sample, taken at baseline and on day 111 from a kidney transplant recipient. CDR3 in amino acids: CASSHSGSSYEQYF. The CDR3 nucleotides read TGTGCCAGCAGTCACTCAGGGTCTAGTTACGAGCAGTACTTC.